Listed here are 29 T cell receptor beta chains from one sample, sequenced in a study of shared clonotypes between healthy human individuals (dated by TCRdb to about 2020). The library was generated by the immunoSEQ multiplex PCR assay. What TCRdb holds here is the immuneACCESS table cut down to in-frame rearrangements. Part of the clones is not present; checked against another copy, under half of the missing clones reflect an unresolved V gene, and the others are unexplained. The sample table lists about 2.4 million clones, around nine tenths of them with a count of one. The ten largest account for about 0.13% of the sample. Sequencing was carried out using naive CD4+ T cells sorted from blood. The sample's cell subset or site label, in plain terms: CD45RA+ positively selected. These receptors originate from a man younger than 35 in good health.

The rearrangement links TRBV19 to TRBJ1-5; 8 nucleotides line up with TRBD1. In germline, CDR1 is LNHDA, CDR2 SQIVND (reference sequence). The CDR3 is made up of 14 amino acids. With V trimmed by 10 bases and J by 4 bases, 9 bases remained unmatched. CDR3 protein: CATDDRGGNQPQHF. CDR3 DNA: TGTGCCACCGACGACAGGGGAGGAAATCAGCCCCAGCATTTT.

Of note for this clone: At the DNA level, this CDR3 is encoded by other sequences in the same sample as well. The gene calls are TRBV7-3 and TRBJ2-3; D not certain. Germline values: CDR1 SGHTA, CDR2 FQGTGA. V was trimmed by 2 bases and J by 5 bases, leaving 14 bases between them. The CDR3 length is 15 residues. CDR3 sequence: CASSLDGRPIDTQYF. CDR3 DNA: TGTGCCAGCAGCTTAGACGGCAGACCCATAGATACGCAGTATTTT.

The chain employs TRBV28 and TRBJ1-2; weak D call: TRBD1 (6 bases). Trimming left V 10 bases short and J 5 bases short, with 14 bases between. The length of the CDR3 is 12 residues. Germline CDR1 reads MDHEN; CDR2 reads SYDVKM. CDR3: CATYGQTYGYTF. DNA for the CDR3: TGTGCCACCTACGGACAGACTTATGGCTACACCTTC.

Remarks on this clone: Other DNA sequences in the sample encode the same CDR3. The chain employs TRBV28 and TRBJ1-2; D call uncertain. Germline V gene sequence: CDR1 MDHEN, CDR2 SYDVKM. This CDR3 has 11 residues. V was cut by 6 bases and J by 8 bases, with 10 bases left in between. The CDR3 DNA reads TGTGCCAGCAGCTTAAACAGAGGCTACACCTTC. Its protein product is CASSLNRGYTF.

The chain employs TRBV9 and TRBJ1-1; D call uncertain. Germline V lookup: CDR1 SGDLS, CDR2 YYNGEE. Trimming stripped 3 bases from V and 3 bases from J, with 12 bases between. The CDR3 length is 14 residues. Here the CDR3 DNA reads TGTGCCAGCAGCGAACCCCCGAGGGACACTGAAGCTTTCTTT. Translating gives CASSEPPRDTEAFF.

CDR3 sequence reads: CASNRVSYNSPLHF. The CDR3 nucleotides are TGTGCCAGCAATAGAGTCTCCTATAATTCACCCCTCCACTTT. The genes are TRBV28 and TRBJ1-6; D is unclear. CDR1 MDHEN and CDR2 SYDVKM come from the germline V gene. The CDR3 runs 14 residues. V was trimmed by 7 bases and J by 0 bases, leaving 7 bases between them.

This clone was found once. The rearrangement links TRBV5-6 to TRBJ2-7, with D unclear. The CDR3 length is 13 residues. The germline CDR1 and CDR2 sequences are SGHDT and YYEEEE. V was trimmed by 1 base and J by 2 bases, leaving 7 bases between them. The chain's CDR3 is CASSLISAYEQYF. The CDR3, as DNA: TGTGCCAGCAGCTTGATCTCAGCCTACGAGCAGTACTTC.

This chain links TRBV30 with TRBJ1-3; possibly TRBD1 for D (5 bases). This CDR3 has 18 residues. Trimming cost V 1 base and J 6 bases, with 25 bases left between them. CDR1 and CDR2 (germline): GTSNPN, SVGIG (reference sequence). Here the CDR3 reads CAWSAHRTSGGVENTIYF. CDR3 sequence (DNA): TGTGCCTGGAGTGCTCACCGCACTAGCGGGGGGGTTGAAAACACCATATATTTT.

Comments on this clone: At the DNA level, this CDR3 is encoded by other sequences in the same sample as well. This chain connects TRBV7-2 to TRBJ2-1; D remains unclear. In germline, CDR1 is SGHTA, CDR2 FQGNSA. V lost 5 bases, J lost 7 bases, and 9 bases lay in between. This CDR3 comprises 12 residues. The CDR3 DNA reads TGTGCCAGCAGCCCCCCTTTGAATGAGCAGTTCTTC. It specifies CASSPPLNEQFF.

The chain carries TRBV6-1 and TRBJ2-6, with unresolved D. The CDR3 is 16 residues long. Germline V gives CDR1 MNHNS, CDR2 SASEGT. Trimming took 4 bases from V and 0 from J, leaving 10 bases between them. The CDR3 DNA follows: TGTGCCAGCAGTGCCCTTTCAGGCTCTGGGGCCAACGTCCTGACTTTC. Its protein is CASSALSGSGANVLTF.

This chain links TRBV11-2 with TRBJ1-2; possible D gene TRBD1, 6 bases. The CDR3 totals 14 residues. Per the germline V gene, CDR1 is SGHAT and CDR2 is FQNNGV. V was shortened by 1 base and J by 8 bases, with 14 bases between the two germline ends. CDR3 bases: TGTGCCAGCAGCTTAGTGGCAGGGGTAGAAGGCTACACCTTC. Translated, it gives CASSLVAGVEGYTF.

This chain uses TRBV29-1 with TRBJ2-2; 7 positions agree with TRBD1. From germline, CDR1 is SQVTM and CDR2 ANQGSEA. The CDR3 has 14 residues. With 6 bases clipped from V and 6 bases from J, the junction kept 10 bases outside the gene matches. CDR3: CSVVRVRGSGELFF. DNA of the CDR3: TGCAGCGTAGTTAGAGTCAGGGGGTCCGGGGAGCTGTTTTTT.

In nucleotides, the CDR3 is TGCGCCAGCAGCCAAGATTGGCAGGGTTTGGGTCAGGGGGAGCTGTTTTTT. This encodes CASSQDWQGLGQGELFF. The chain links TRBV4-3 to TRBJ2-2; maybe TRBD1 (5 bases). Trimming shortened V by 0 bases and J by 8 bases, and 19 bases separated the two germline ends. From germline, CDR1 is LGHNA and CDR2 YSLEER. The CDR3 is 17 residues long.

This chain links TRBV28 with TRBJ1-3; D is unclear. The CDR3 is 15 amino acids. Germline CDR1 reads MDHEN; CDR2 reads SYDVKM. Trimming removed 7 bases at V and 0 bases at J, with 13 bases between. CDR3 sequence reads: CASNSPVVSGNTIYF. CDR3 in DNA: TGTGCCAGCAACTCACCTGTAGTCTCTGGAAACACCATATATTTT.

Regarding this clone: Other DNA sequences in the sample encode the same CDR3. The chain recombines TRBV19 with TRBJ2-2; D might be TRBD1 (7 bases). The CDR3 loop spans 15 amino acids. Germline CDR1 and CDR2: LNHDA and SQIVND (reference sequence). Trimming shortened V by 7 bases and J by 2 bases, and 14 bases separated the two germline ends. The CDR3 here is CASTRQGLNTGELFF. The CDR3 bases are TGTGCCAGTACAAGACAGGGACTTAACACCGGGGAGCTGTTTTTT.

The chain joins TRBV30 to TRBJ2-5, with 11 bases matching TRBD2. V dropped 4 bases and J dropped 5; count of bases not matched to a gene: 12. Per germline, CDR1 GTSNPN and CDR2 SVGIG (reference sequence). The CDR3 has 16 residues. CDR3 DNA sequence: TGTGCCTGGAATCCCGGGACTAGCGGATGGGTGGAGACCCAGTACTTC. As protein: CAWNPGTSGWVETQYF.

This chain's CDR3 is CASSLRGGGYNEQFF. The CDR3 nucleotides read TGTGCCAGCAGCCTCAGGGGCGGGGGCTACAATGAGCAGTTCTTC. This chain joins TRBV7-2 and TRBJ2-1; the D gene is possibly TRBD2 (7 bases). The V end was cut by 5 bases, the J end by 3 bases, with 14 bases between. The CDR3 sequence is 15 residues long. The germline CDR1 and CDR2 sequences are SGHTA and FQGNSA.

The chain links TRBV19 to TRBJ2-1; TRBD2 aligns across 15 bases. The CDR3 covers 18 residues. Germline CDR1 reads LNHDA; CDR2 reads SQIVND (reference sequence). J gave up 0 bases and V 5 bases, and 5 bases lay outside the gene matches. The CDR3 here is CASSWGLAGGSSYNEQFF. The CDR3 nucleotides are TGTGCCAGTAGTTGGGGACTAGCGGGAGGAAGCTCCTACAATGAGCAGTTCTTC.

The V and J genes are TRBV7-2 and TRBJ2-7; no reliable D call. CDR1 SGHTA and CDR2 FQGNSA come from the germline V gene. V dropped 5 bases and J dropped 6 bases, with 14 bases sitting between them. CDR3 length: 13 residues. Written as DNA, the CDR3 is TGTGCCAGCAGCCTCTACCAATTTGGCGAGCAGTACTTC. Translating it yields CASSLYQFGEQYF.

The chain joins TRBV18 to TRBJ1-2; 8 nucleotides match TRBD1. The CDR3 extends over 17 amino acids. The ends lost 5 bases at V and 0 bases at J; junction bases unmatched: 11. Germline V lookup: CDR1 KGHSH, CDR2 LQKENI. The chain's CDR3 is CASSYGQGDPPNYGYTF. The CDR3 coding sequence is TGTGCCAGCTCATACGGACAGGGCGATCCACCTAACTATGGCTACACCTTC.

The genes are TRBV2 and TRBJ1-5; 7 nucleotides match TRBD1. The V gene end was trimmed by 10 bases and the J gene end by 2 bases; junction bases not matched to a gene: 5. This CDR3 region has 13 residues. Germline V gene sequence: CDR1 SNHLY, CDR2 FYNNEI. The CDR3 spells CAIGGSGNQPQHF. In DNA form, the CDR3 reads TGTGCCATAGGGGGCAGCGGCAATCAGCCCCAGCATTTT.

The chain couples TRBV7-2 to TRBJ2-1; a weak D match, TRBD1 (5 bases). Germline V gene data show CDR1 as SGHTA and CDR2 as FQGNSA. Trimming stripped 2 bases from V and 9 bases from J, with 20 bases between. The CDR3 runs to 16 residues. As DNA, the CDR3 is TGTGCCAGCAGCTTAAACGGCAGGGTGGCCTCGACTGAGCAGTTCTTC. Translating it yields CASSLNGRVASTEQFF.

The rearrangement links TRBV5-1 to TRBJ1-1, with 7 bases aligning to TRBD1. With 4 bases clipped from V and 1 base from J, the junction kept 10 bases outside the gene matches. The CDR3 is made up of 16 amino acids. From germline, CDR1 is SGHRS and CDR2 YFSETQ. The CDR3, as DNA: TGCGCCAGCAGCACACACCCACAGGGGTCGAACACTGAAGCTTTCTTT. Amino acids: CASSTHPQGSNTEAFF.

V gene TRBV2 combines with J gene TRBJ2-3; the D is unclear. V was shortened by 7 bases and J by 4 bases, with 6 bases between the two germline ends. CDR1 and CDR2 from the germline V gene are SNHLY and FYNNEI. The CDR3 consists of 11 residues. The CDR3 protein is CASKGPDTQYF. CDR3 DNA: TGTGCCAGCAAGGGCCCAGATACGCAGTATTTT.

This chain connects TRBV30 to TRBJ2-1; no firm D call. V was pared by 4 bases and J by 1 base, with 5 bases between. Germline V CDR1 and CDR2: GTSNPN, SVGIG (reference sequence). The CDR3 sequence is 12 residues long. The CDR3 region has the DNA TGTGCCTGGAAGGAATCCTACAATGAGCAGTTCTTC. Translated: CAWKESYNEQFF.

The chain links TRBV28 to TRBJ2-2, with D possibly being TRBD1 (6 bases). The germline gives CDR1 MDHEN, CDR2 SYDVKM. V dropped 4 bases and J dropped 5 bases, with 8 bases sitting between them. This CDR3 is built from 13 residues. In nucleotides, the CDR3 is TGTGCCAGCAGTTGGGGGCCGACCGGGGAGCTGTTTTTT. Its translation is CASSWGPTGELFF.

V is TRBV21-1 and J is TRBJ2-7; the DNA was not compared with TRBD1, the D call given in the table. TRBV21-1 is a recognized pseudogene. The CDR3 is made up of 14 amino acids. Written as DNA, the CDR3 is TGTGCCAGCAGACCAGACAGGGCCACGGGCGAGCAGTACTTC. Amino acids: CASRPDRATGEQYF.

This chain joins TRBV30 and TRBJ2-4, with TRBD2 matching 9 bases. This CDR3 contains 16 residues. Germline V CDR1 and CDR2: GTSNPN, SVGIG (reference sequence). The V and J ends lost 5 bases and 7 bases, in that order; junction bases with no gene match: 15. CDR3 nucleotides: TGTGCCTGGGGCACGGGGATAGCGGGAGCTTGGAACATTCAGTACTTC. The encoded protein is CAWGTGIAGAWNIQYF.

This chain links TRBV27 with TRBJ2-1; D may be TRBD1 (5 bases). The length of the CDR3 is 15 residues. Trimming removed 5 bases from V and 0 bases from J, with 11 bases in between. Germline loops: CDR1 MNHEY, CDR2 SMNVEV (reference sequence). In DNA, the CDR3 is TGTGCCAGCAGTCCCAGGGTATTCTCCTACAATGAGCAGTTCTTC. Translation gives CASSPRVFSYNEQFF.